This T cell receptor (beta chain) was recorded in a study of blood T cell repertoires in COVID-19. Study summary: Acute and convalescent COVID-19 specimens originated in the United States, Italy and Spain. PBMCs, B-cell-depleted T cells, or T cells provided the cDNA or gDNA that made up the material.

CDR3 length: 15 amino acids. Germline lookup yields CDR1 SGDLS and CDR2 YYNGEE. V lost 4 bases, J lost 8 bases, and 21 bases lay in between. In the authors' methods: By means of reference gene primer amplification, nucleated cell counts were estimated. The method was immunoSEQ multiplex PCR; TCRdb's version includes in-frame clones alone and lacks a portion of them. The DNA gave D and trimming, while V, J and clone size come from that table. This table holds hundreds of thousands of clones, approximately 90% found once. Source material: peripheral blood. J is TRBJ1-2 and V is TRBV9; D is undetermined. This receptor was taken from a woman under 40 with acute or convalescent COVID-19. CDR3 in DNA: TGTGCCAGCAGCCCCCCGACCGGGATCCTGCGCGGCTACACCTTC. Translating gives CASSPPTGILRGYTF.